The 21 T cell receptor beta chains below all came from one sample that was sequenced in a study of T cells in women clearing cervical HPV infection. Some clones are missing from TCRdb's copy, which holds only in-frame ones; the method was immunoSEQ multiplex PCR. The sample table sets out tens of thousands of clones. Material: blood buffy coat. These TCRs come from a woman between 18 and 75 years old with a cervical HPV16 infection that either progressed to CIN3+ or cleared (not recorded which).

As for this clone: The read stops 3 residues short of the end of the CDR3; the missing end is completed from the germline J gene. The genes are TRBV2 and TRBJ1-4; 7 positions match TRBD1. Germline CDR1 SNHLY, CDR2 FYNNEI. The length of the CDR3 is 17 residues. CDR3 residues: CASSEIGGGTGANVLFF. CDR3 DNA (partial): TGTGCCAGCAGTGAAATAGGGGGCGGAACTGGGGCCAACGTA.

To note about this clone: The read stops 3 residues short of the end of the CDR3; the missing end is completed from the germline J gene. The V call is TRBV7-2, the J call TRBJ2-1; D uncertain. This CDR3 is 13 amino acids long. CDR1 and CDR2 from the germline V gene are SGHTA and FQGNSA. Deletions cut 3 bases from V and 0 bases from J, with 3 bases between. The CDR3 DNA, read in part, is TGTGCCAGCAGCTTTAACTCCTACAATGAG. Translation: CASSFNSYNE. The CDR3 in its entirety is CASSFNSYNEQFF.

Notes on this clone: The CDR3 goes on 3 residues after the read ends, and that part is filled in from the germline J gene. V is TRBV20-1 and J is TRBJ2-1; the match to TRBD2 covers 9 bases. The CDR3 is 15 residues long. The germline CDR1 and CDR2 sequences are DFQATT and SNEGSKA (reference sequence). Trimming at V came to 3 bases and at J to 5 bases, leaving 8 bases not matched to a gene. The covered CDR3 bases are TGCAGTGCTAGGGGCCTAGCGGGGAGCCACAATGAG. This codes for CSARGLAGSHNE. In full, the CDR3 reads CSARGLAGSHNEQFF.

The CDR3 DNA, read in part, is TGTGCCAGCAGCTCTGGGACTTCGGATGAG. It specifies CASSSGTSDE. In full, the CDR3 reads CASSSGTSDEQFF. The chain has TRBV7-3 and TRBJ2-1, with D possibly being TRBD2 (6 bases). The missing CDR3 end, 3 residues past where the read stops, is filled in from the germline J gene. V lost 4 bases, J lost 8 bases, and 12 bases lay in between. CDR3 length equals 13 residues. The germline CDR1 and CDR2 sequences are SGHTA and FQGTGA. Full variable domain (remainder filled in from reference TRBV7-3 and TRBJ2-1): GAGVSQTPSNKVTEKGKYVELRCDPISGHTALYWYRQSLGQGPEFLIYFQGTGAADDSGLPNDRFFAVRPEGSVSTLKIQRTERGDSAVYLCASSSGTSDEQFFGPGTRLTVL.

CDR3 amino acids: CASSSIGGGYNEQFF. CDR3 DNA, as far as it was read: TGTGCCAGCAGCTCCATAGGTGGGGGGTACAATGAG. The chain links TRBV7-3 to TRBJ2-1, with D perhaps matching TRBD2 (6 bases). The sequence runs out 3 residues before the end of the CDR3; the remainder is reconstructed from the germline J gene. The V end lost 4 bases, the J end lost 4 bases, and 14 bases lay between the germline ends. There are 15 residues in the CDR3. In germline, CDR1 is SGHTA, CDR2 FQGTGA.

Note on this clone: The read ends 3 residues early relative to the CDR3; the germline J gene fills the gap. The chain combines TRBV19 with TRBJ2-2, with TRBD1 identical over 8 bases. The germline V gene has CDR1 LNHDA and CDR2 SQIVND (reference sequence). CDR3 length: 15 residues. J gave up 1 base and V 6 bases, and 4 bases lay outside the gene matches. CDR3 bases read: TGTGCCAGTAGAACCGGGACAGGGAACACCGGGGAG. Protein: CASRTGTGNTGE. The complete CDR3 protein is CASRTGTGNTGELFF.

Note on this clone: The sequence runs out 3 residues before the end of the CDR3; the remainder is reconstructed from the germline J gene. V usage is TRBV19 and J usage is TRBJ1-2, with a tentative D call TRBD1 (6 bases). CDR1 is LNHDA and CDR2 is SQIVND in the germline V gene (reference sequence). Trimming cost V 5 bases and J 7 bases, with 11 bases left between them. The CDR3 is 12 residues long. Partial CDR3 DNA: TGTGCCAGTAGTCCCGGGACACTTGGC. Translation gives CASSPGTLG. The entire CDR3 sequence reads CASSPGTLGYTF.

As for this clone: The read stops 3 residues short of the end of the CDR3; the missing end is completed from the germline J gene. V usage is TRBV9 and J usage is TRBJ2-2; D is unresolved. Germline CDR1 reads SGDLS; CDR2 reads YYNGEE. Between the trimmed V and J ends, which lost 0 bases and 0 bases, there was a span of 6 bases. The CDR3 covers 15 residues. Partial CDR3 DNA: TGTGCCAGCAGCGTAGCCGACACGAACACCGGGGAG. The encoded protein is CASSVADTNTGE. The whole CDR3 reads CASSVADTNTGELFF.

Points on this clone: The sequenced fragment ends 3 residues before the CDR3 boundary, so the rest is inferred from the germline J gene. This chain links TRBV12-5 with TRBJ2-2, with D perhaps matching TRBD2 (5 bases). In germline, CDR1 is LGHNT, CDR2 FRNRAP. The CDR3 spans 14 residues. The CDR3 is CASGSGLLTSPLFF. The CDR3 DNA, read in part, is TGTGCTAGTGGTTCCGGACTTCTTACTTCACCG.

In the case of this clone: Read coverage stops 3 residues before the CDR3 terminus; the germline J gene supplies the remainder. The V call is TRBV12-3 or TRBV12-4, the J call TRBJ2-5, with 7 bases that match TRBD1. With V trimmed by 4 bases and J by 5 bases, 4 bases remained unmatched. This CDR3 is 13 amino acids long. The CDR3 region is CASSWTGRETQYF. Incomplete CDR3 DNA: TGTGCCAGCAGTTGGACAGGTCGTGAGACC.

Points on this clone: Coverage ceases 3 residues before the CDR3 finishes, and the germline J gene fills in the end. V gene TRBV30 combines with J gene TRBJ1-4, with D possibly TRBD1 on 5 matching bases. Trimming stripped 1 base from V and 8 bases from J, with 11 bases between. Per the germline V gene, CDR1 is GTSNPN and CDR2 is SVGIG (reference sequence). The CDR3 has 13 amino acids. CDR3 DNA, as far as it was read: TGTGCCTGGAGTGCAGGGAATGTCGAAAAA. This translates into CAWSAGNVEK. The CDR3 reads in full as CAWSAGNVEKLFF.

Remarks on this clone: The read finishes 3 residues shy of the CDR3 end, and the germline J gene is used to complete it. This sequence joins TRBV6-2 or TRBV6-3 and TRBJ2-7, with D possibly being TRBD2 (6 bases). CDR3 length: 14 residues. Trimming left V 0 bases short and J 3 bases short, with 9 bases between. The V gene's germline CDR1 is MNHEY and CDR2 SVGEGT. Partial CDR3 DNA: TGTGCCAGCAGTTACTCCACGACTAGCTACGAG. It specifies CASSYSTTSYE. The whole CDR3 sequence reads CASSYSTTSYEQYF.

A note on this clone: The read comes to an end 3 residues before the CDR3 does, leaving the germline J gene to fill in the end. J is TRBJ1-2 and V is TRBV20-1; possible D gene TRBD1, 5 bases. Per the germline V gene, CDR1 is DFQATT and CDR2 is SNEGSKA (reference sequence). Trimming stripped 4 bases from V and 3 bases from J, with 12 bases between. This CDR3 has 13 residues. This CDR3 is CSATRVRDYGYTF. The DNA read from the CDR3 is TGCAGTGCTACCCGTGTCAGGGACTATGGC.

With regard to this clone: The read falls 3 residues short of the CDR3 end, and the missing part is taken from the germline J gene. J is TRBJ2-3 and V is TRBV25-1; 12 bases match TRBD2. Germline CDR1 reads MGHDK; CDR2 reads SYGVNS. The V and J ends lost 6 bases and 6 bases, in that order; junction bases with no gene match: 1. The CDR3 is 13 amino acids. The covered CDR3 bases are TGTGCCAGCAGAGGACTAGCGGGGGATACG. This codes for CASRGLAGDT. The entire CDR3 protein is CASRGLAGDTQYF.

The CDR3 bases that were read are TGTGCCAGCAGCTTAGAAGGGGGGGTCAGGCAGGTTGAA. It codes for CASSLEGGVRQVE. The CDR3 as a whole reads CASSLEGGVRQVEAFF. The rearrangement joins TRBV7-8 to TRBJ1-1, with a tentative D call TRBD1 (6 bases). The CDR3 end falls 3 residues outside the read, so it is completed with the germline J gene. CDR3 length: 16 amino acids. Germline V gene data show CDR1 as SGHVS and CDR2 as FQNEAQ. Between the trimmed V and J ends, which lost 1 base and 7 bases, there was a span of 19 bases. Full variable domain (remainder filled in from reference TRBV7-8 and TRBJ1-1): GAGVSQSPRYKVAKRGQDVALRCDPISGHVSLFWYQQALGQGPEFLTYFQNEAQLDKSGLPSDRFFAERPEGSVSTLKIQRTQQEDSAVYLCASSLEGGVRQVEAFFGQGTRLTVV.

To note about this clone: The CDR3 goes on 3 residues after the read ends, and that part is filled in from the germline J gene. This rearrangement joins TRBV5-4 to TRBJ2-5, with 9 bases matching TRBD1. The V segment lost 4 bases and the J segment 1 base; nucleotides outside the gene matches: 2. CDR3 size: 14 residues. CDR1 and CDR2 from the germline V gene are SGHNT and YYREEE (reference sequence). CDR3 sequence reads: CASSLGQGQETQYF. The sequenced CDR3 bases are TGTGCCAGCAGCCTGGGACAGGGCCAAGAGACC.

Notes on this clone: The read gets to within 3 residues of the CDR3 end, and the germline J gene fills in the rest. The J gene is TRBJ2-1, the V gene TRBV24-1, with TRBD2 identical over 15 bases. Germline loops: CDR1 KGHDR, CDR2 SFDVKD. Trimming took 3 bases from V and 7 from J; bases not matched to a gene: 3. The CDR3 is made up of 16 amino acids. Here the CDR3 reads CATSDAGLAGGNEQFF. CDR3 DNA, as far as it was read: TGTGCCACCAGTGATGCAGGACTAGCGGGGGGGAATGAG.

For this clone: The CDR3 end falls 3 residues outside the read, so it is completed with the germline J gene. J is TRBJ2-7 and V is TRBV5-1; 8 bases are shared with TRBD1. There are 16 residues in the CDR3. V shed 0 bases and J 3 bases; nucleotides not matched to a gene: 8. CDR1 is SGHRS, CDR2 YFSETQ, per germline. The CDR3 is CASSLAGTGENYEQYF. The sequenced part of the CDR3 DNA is TGCGCCAGCAGCTTGGCGGGGACAGGTGAGAACTACGAG.

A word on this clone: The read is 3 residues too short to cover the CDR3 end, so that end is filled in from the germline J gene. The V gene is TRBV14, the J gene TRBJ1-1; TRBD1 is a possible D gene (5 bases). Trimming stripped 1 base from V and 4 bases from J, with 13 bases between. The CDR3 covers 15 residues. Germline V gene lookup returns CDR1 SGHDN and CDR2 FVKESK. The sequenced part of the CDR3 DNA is TGTGCCAGCAGCCAAGCCAGGGTGAGTGGCACTGAA. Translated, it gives CASSQARVSGTE. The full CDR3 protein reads CASSQARVSGTEAFF.

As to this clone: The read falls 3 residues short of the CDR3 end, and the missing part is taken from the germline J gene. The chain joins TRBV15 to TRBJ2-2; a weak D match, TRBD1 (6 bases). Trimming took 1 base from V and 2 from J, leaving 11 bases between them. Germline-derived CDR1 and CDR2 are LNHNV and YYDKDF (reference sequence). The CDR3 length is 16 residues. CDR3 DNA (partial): TGTGCCACCAGCAGAGTAGGGACAACTAACACCGGGGAG. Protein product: CATSRVGTTNTGE. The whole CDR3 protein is CATSRVGTTNTGELFF.

The CDR3 loop reads CASSLGQGVETQYF. The part of the CDR3 DNA that was read is TGTGCCAGCAGCTTAGGACAGGGTGTGGAGACC. V and J are TRBV7-2 and TRBJ2-5; 7 bases fit TRBD1. The read ends 3 residues before the CDR3 terminus; that terminus is restored from the germline J gene. CDR1 and CDR2 from the germline V gene are SGHTA and FQGNSA. The CDR3 has 14 amino acids. V shed 1 base, J shed 5 bases, and the junction held 4 bases outside the gene matches.